Below are 20 T cell receptor beta chains sequenced from a single sample in a study of T cells expressing NK-cell markers. One entry per CDR3 protein, without DNA, is what TCRdb gives after re-calling the 5' RACE reads. The sample includes 300,000 to 450,000 distinct CDR3 sequences. Input material: blood T cells: a sorted CD56 or NKG2C T cell subset, CD4+ or CD8+ T cells, or bulk PBMC T cells (not recorded which). The receptors were gathered from a man aged 18 to 69 in good health.

V and J are TRBV5-6 and TRBJ1-1; TCRdb's assignment of TRBD1 cannot be checked, as there is no DNA. Germline CDR1 SGHDT, CDR2 YYEEEE. The CDR3 has 15 residues. CDR3 in amino acids: CASSPGQALNTEAFF.

This chain joins TRBV10-3 and TRBJ2-3; TCRdb outputs TRBD1, but without DNA this stays unchecked. This CDR3 region has 15 residues. CDR1 is ENHRY, CDR2 SYGVKD, per germline. The CDR3 sequence: CAISEFVQGADTQYF.

CDR3 loop: CSVEDTSGGAGDEQFF. The V call is TRBV29-1, the J call TRBJ2-1; TCRdb's D gene call, TRBD2, goes unchecked for lack of DNA. Germline assignment: CDR1 SQVTM and CDR2 ANQGSEA. This CDR3 is built from 16 residues.

The genes are TRBV18 and TRBJ2-7. The CDR3 loop spans 16 amino acids. CDR1 and CDR2 (germline): KGHSH, LQKENI. The CDR3 loop reads CASSPLGVGSSYEQYF. The variable domain in full, with the rest retrieved from reference TRBV18 and TRBJ2-7, is NAGVMQNPRHLVRRRGQEARLRCSPMKGHSHVYWYRQLPEEGLKFMVYLQKENIIDESGMPKERFSAEFPKEGPSILRIQQVVRGDSAAYFCASSPLGVGSSYEQYFGPGTRLTVT.

The CDR3 sequence: CASGPINTEAFF. The chain recombines TRBV10-2 with TRBJ1-1. The CDR3 is 12 amino acids. Germline V gene lookup returns CDR1 WSHSY and CDR2 SAAADI.

The V call is TRBV6-5, the J call TRBJ2-1; TCRdb's D call of TRBD2 is untestable without DNA. The CDR3 consists of 17 residues. The germline gives CDR1 MNHEY, CDR2 SVGAGI. The CDR3 here is CASSYPLAKPEYNEQFF.

This chain connects TRBV6-1 to TRBJ2-1. CDR3 length: 13 residues. The germline gives CDR1 MNHNS, CDR2 SASEGT. CDR3 sequence reads: CASRSDKSNEQFF.

The rearrangement joins TRBV20-1 to TRBJ1-2. This CDR3 spans 12 amino acids. Germline assignment: CDR1 DFQATT and CDR2 SNEGSKA (reference sequence). The CDR3 loop is CSARPTGYGYTF.

This chain's CDR3 is CASSLRVSTSSYNSPLHF. V usage is TRBV14 and J usage is TRBJ1-6. The V gene's germline CDR1 is SGHDN and CDR2 FVKESK. The CDR3 covers 18 residues.

The chain has TRBV6-1 and TRBJ1-1; TCRdb indicates TRBD1, and absent DNA this call remains unverified. This CDR3 spans 15 amino acids. CDR1 and CDR2 (germline): MNHNS, SASEGT. CDR3 sequence reads: CASRQGAFSAAEAFF.

The chain is built from TRBV6-1 and TRBJ2-1; without DNA, the TCRdb call of TRBD1 cannot be checked. The CDR3 sequence is 15 residues long. CDR1 MNHNS and CDR2 SASEGT come from the germline V gene. The CDR3 sequence is CASSEGPGTYNEQFF.

The CDR3 here is CASSLGQASSGNTIYF. V usage is TRBV5-1 and J usage is TRBJ1-3; the TCRdb call, TRBD1, lacks DNA for checking. The germline V gene has CDR1 SGHRS and CDR2 YFSETQ. This CDR3 is 16 amino acids long.

The CDR3 sequence: CAWSVGLNTEAFF. The chain combines TRBV30 with TRBJ1-1; the TCRdb call, TRBD1, lacks DNA for checking. The CDR3 sequence is 13 residues long. The germline CDR1 and CDR2 sequences are GTSNPN and SVGIG (reference sequence).

The chain is built from TRBV20-1 and TRBJ2-6; absent DNA, TCRdb's TRBD1 call cannot be checked. The germline CDR1 and CDR2 sequences are DFQATT and SNEGSKA (reference sequence). The CDR3 extends over 16 amino acids. This chain's CDR3 is CSALPGQPSGANVLTF.

The V and J genes are TRBV19 and TRBJ2-2; TCRdb calls TRBD1, which cannot be checked without DNA. The germline gives CDR1 LNHDA, CDR2 SQIVND (reference sequence). There are 13 residues in the CDR3. This CDR3 is CASARQGIGELFF.

The rearrangement uses TRBV28 and TRBJ1-5; TCRdb's assignment of TRBD1 cannot be checked, as there is no DNA. CDR1 and CDR2 from the germline V gene are MDHEN and SYDVKM. The CDR3 runs to 12 residues. The CDR3 region is CATSAGGVTQHF.

The chain has TRBV20-1 and TRBJ2-7; as DNA is missing, the TRBD1 call by TCRdb cannot be tested. CDR1 DFQATT and CDR2 SNEGSKA come from the germline V gene (reference sequence). There are 15 residues in the CDR3. CDR3 protein: CSATPSDRVAYEQYF.

The V and J genes are TRBV4-1 and TRBJ2-1; the TRBD2 assignment by TCRdb is unverifiable without DNA. This CDR3 is built from 16 residues. Per the germline V gene, CDR1 is MGHRA and CDR2 is YSYEKL. The CDR3 loop reads CASSKSVLAGGGEQFF.

This rearrangement joins TRBV12-3 or TRBV12-4 to TRBJ1-1; TCRdb outputs TRBD1, but without DNA this stays unchecked. CDR3 size: 14 residues. Here the CDR3 reads CASSLGGPNTEAFF.

The chain carries TRBV2 and TRBJ2-5; as DNA is missing, the TRBD2 call by TCRdb cannot be tested. Germline V gene sequence: CDR1 SNHLY, CDR2 FYNNEI. The CDR3 extends over 18 amino acids. The CDR3 sequence is CASMRSWLAGGETETQYF.